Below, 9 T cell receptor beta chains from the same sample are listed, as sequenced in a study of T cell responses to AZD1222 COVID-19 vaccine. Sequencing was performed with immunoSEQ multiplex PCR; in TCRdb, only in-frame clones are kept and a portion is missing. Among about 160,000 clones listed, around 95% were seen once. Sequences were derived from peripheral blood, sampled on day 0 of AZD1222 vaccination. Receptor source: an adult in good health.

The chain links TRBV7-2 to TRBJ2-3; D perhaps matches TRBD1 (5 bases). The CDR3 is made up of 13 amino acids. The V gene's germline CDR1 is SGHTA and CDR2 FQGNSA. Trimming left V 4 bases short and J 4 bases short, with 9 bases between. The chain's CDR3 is CASSSQDPDTQYF. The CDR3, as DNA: TGTGCCAGCAGCTCACAGGATCCAGATACGCAGTATTTT.

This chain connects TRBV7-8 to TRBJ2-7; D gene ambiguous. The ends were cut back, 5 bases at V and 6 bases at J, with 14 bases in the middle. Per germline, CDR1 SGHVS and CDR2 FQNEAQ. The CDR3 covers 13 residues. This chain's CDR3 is CASSLGPMGEQYV. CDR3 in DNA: TGTGCCAGCAGCCTCGGACCCATGGGCGAGCAGTACGTC.

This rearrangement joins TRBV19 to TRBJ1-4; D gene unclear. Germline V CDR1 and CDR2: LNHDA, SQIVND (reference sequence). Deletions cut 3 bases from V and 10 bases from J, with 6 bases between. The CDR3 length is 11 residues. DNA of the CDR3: TGTGCCAGTAGTATTTTCGGAAAACTGTTTTTT. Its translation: CASSIFGKLFF.

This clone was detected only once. The CDR3 nucleotides read TGTGCCAGCAGTATTCTTGTGGGAGAAAAACTGTTTTTT. Translating gives CASSILVGEKLFF. J is TRBJ1-4 and V is TRBV25-1; the D is unclear. The CDR3 is 13 amino acids. V gave up 5 bases and J gave up 8 bases, with 12 bases separating them. Germline assignment: CDR1 MGHDK and CDR2 SYGVNS.

The DNA of the CDR3 is TGTGCCAGCAGCCGTATCGGCACAGATACGCAGTATTTT. Translating gives CASSRIGTDTQYF. This chain links TRBV7-2 with TRBJ2-3; no definite D call. This CDR3 is built from 13 residues. Trimming pared 5 bases from V and 1 base from J, leaving 7 bases between. The germline CDR1 and CDR2 sequences are SGHTA and FQGNSA.

The CDR3 sequence: CATSRDISSYEQYV. DNA of the CDR3: TGTGCCACCAGCAGAGATATCTCCTCCTACGAGCAGTACGTC. This sequence joins TRBV15 and TRBJ2-7; D is unresolved. Germline V lookup: CDR1 LNHNV, CDR2 YYDKDF (reference sequence). The CDR3 contains 14 residues. V was shortened by 0 bases and J by 0 bases, with 6 bases between the two germline ends.

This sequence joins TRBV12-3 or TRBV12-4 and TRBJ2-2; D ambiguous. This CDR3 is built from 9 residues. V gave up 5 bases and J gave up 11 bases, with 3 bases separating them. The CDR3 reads CASSPELFF. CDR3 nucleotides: TGTGCCAGCAGTCCCGAGCTGTTTTTT.

The CDR3 reads CASCPPNTGELFF. CDR3 DNA: TGTGCCAGCTGTCCCCCGAACACCGGGGAGCTGTTTTTT. This chain connects TRBV2 to TRBJ2-2; D uncertain. Trimming removed 8 bases at V and 0 bases at J, with 7 bases between. Looked up from germline, CDR1 is SNHLY and CDR2 is FYNNEI. The CDR3 is 13 residues long.

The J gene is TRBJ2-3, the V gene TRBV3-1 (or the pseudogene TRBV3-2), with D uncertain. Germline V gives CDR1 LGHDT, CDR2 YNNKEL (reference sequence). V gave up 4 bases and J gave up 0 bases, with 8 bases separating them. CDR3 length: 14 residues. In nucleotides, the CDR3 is TGTGCCAGCAGCCCTAGTTCTAGCACAGATACGCAGTATTTT. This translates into CASSPSSSTDTQYF.